This T cell receptor (beta chain) was profiled in a study of beta chain features in type 1 diabetes. Study in general: Analysis included 100 million to 110 million sorted cells drawn from all samples.

Sorting with CD45RO/CCR7/CD25/CD127/CD95/CD27 yielded naive, central memory, regulatory and stem-like memory CD4+ cells. CDR3 length: 12 amino acids. V was clipped by 2 bases and J by 10 bases, with 9 bases between them. The germline gives CDR1 KGHSH, CDR2 LQKENI. Of the isolated RNA, all was reverse transcribed, and so the sequenced material was expressed TCRB transcripts. Clones were read by immunoSEQ multiplex PCR, and TCRdb kept only the in-frame ones, dropping some. This table has under 950,000 clones, roughly a sixth appearing once. This chain connects TRBV18 to TRBJ1-5; D gene unclear. The receptor was derived from a woman under 30 in good health. The specimen was naive CD4+ T cells from blood. For the CDR3, the DNA is TGTGCCAGCTCACCAGGTGTGGCACCCCAGCATTTT. Translating gives CASSPGVAPQHF.